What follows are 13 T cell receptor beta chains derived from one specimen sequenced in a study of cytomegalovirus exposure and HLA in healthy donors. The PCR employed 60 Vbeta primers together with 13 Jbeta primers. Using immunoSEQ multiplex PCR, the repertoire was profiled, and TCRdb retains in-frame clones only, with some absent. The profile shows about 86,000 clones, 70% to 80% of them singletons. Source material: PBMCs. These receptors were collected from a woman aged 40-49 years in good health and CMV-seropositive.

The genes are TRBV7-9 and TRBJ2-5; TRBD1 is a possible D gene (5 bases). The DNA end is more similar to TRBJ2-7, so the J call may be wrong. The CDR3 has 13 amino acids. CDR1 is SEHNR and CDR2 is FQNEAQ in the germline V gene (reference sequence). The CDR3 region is CASSFIGDYEQYF. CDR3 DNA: TGTGCCAGCAGCTTTATAGGGGACTACGAGCAGTACTTC.

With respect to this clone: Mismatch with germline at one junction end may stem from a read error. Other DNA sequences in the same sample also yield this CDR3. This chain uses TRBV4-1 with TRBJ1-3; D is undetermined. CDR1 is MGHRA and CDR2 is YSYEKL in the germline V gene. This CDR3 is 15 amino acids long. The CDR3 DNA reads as TGCGCCAGCAGCCAAGATAGCACCTCTGGCAACACCATATATTTT. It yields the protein CASSQDSTSGNTIYF.

The CDR3 nucleotides read TGTGCCAGTAGTCCCGGGACAGGAGGCAACGAGCAGTACTTC. Its translation is CASSPGTGGNEQYF. The gene calls are TRBV19 and TRBJ2-7, with 8 nucleotides matching TRBD1. The germline V gene has CDR1 LNHDA and CDR2 SQIVND (reference sequence). The V and J ends lost 5 bases and 5 bases, in that order; junction bases with no gene match: 8. CDR3 length: 14 amino acids.

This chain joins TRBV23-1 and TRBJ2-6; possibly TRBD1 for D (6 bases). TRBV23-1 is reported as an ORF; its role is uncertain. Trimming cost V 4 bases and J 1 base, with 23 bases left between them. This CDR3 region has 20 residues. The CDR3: CASSLQTRDTSESGANVLTF. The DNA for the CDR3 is TGCGCCAGCAGTCTTCAGACCCGGGACACCTCCGAATCTGGGGCCAACGTCCTGACTTTC.

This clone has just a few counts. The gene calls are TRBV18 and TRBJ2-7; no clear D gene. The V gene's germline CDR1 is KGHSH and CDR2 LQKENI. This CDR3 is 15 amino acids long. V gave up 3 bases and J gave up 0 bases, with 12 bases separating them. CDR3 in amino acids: CASSPNHYSSYEQYF. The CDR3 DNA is TGTGCCAGCTCACCGAACCATTACAGCTCCTACGAGCAGTACTTC.

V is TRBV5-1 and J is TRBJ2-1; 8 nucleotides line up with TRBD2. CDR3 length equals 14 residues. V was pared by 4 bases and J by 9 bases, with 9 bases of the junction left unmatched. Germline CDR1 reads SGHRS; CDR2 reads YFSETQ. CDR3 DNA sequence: TGCGCCAGCAGCAGACTTAGCGGGGAGGGTGAGCAGTTCTTC. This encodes CASSRLSGEGEQFF.

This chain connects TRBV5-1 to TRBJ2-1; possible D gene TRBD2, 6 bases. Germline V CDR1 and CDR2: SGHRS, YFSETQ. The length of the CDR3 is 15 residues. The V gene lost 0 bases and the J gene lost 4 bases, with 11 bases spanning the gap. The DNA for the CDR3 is TGCGCCAGCAGCTTGGCGTTAGCGGTGTACAATGAGCAGTTCTTC. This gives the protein CASSLALAVYNEQFF.

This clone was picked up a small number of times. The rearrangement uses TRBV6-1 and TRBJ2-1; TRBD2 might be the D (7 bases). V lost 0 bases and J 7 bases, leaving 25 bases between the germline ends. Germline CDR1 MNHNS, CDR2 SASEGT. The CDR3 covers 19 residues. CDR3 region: CASSEASYGTGRGANEQFF. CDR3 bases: TGTGCCAGCAGTGAAGCAAGCTACGGAACAGGGAGGGGGGCGAATGAGCAGTTCTTC.

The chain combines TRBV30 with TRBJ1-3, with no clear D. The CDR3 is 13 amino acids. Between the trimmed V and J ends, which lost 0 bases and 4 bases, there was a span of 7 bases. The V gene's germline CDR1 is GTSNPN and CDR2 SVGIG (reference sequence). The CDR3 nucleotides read TGTGCCTGGAGTGTAGGAGGGGGAAACACCATATATTTT. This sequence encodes CAWSVGGGNTIYF.

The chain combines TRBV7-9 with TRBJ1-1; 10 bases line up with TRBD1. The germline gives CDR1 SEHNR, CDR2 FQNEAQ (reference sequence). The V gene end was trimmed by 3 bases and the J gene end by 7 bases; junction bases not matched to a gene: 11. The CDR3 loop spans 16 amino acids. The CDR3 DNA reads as TGTGCCAGCAGCTTTCCTAGGGGACAGGGGAGGTTTGAAGCTTTCTTT. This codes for CASSFPRGQGRFEAFF.

The CDR3 DNA reads as TGTGCCAGCAGTTACCCCGGGACAGGTCCCTACGAGCAGTACTTC. Protein product: CASSYPGTGPYEQYF. V usage is TRBV6-6 and J usage is TRBJ2-7; 8 bases map to TRBD1. Germline V gene lookup returns CDR1 MNHNY and CDR2 SVGAGI (reference sequence). Trimming at V came to 2 bases and at J to 2 bases, leaving 5 bases not matched to a gene. This CDR3 comprises 15 residues.

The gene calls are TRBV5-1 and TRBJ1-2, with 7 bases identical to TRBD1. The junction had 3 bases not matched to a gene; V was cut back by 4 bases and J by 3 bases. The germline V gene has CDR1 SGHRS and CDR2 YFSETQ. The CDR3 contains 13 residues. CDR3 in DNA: TGCGCCAGCAGCCACGACAGGGACTATGGCTACACCTTC. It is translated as CASSHDRDYGYTF. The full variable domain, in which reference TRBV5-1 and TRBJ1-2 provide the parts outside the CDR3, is KAGVTQTPRYLIKTRGQQVTLSCSPISGHRSVSWYQQTPGQGLQFLFEYFSETQRNKGNFPGRFSGRQFSNSRSEMNVSTLELGDSALYLCASSHDRDYGYTFGSGTRLTVV.

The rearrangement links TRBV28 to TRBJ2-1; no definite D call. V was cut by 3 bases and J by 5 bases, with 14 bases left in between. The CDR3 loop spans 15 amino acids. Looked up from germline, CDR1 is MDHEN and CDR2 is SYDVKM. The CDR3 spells CASSFGIVPNNEQFF. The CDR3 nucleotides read TGTGCCAGCAGTTTCGGTATAGTTCCCAACAATGAGCAGTTCTTC.